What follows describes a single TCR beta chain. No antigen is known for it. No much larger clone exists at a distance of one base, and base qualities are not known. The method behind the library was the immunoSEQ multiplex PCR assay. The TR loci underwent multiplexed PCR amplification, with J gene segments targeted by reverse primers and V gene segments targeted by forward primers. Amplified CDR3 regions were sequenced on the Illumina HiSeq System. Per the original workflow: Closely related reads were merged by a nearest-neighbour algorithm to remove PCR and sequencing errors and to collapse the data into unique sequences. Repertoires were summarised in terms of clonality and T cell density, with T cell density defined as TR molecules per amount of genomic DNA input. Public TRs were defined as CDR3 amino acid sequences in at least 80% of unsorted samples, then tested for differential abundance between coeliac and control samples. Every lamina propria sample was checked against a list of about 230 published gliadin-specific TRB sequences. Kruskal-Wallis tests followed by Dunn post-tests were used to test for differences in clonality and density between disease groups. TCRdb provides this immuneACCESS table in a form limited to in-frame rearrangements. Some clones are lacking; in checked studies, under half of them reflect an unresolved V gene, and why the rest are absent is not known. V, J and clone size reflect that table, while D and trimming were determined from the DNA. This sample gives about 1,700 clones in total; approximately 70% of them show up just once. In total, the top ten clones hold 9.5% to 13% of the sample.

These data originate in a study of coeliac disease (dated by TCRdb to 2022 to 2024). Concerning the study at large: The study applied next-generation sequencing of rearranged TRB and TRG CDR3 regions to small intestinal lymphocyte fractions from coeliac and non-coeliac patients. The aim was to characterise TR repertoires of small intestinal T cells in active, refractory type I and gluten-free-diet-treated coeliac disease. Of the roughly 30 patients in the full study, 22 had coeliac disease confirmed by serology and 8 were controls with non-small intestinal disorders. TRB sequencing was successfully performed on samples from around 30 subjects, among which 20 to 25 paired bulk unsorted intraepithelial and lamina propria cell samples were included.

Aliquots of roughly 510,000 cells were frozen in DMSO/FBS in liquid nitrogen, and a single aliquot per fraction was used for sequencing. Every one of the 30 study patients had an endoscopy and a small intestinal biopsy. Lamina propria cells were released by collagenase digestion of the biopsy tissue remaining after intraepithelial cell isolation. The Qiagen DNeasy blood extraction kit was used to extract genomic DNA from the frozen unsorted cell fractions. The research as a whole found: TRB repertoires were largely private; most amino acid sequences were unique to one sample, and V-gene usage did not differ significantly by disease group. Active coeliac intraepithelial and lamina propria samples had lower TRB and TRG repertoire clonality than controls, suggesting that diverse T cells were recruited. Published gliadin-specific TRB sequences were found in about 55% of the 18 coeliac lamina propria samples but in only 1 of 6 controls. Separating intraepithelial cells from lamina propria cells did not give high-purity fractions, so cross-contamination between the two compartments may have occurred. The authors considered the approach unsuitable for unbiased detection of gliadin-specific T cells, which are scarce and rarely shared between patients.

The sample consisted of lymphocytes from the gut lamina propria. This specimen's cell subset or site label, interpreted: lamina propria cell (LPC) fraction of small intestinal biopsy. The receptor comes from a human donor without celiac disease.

Here the CDR3 is given as CASSAGLTNYGYTF. The DNA is TGTGCCAGTAGTGCGGGACTGACTAACTATGGCTACACCTTC. The V and J segments used are TRBV19 and TRBJ1-2; a tentative D call is TRBD1 (5 bases match). Inclusive of the bounding cysteine and phenylalanine, the CDR3 is 14 residues long. Left in the record is the CDR3 DNA by itself, 42 bases read in frame from the first base. CDR1 and CDR2 are drawn from the germline V gene (reference sequence): LNHDA, SQIVND. The V and J ends are trimmed by 5 bases and 0 bases, leaving 10 bases between them.